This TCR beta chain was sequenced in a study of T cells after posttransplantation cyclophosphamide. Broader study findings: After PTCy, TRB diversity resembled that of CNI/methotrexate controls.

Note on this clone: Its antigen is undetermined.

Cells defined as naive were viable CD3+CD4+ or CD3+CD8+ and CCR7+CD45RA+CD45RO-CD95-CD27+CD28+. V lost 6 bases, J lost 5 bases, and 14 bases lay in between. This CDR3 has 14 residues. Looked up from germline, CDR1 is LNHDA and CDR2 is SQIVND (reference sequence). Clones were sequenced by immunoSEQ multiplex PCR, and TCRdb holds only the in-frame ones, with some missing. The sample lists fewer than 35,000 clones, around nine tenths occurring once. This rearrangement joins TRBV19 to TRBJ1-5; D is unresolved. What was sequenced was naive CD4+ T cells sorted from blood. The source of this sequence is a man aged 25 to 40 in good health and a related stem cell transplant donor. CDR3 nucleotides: TGTGCCAGTAGAACCCAACAGATTCATCAGCCCCAGCATTTT. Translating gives CASRTQQIHQPQHF.